Below, one TCR beta chain is given with its context. This entry is derived from a study of blood T cell repertoires in COVID-19. Repertoires were generated with immunoSEQ multiplex PCR, while TCRdb's copy carries only in-frame clones and drops some. The profile covers roughly 230,000 clones, with roughly four fifths appearing a single time and roughly 7.4% taken by the ten largest. Germline lookup yields CDR1 SGHTA and CDR2 FQGNSA. This CDR3 has 16 amino acids. V lost 5 bases, J lost 2 bases, and 16 bases lay in between. Sequences were obtained from peripheral blood. This TCR was recovered from a woman aged 45-65 years with acute or convalescent COVID-19. The J gene is TRBJ2-4, the V gene TRBV7-2, with D possibly being TRBD1 (6 bases). CDR3 residues: CASSEQGGGSKNIQYF. The CDR3 DNA reads as TGTGCCAGCAGCGAACAAGGGGGTGGGTCCAAAAACATTCAGTACTTC.